The 32 T cell receptor beta chains below were found in one sample sequenced in a study of blood T cell repertoires in COVID-19. Libraries were prepared by immunoSEQ multiplex PCR; TCRdb keeps only in-frame clonotypes and omits some of them. The sample has 150,000 or so clones, roughly 86% seen once. Input material: peripheral blood. The source of these receptors is a man between 18 and 29 years old with acute or convalescent COVID-19.

The chain links TRBV7-6 to TRBJ1-1; D gene uncertain. The CDR3 sequence is 14 residues long. Per germline, CDR1 SGHVS and CDR2 FNYEAQ. Between the trimmed V and J ends, which lost 1 base and 1 base, there was a span of 7 bases. CDR3 region: CASSLDFQNTEAFF. Written as DNA, the CDR3 is TGTGCCAGCAGCTTAGATTTCCAGAACACTGAAGCTTTCTTT.

The rearrangement links TRBV18 to TRBJ2-1; D is possibly TRBD1 (6 bases). Trimming cost V 6 bases and J 2 bases, with 11 bases left between them. CDR3 length: 14 amino acids. Germline assignment: CDR1 KGHSH and CDR2 LQKENI. The CDR3 nucleotides read TGTGCCAGCTCGCAACAGGGACCCTACAATGAGCAGTTCTTC. Translating gives CASSQQGPYNEQFF.

Remarks on this clone: Other DNA sequences within the sample encode an identical CDR3. This chain connects TRBV6-5 to TRBJ1-2, with 10 bases matching TRBD1. CDR3 length equals 16 residues. CDR1 and CDR2 from the germline V gene are MNHEY and SVGAGI. J lost 4 bases, V lost 3 bases, and 8 bases had no gene match. As DNA, the CDR3 is TGTGCCAGCAGTTATGTTCGGACAGGGGGTGGCTATGGCTACACCTTC. Protein product: CASSYVRTGGGYGYTF.

The V and J genes are TRBV24-1 and TRBJ1-5; 7 bases fit TRBD1. The V and J ends lost 10 bases and 6 bases, in that order; junction bases with no gene match: 2. The length of the CDR3 is 11 residues. Germline assignment: CDR1 KGHDR and CDR2 SFDVKD. The CDR3 loop is CATNRGQPQHF. CDR3 bases: TGTGCCACTAACAGGGGTCAGCCCCAGCATTTT.

The chain recombines TRBV12-3 or TRBV12-4 with TRBJ2-7; D gene ambiguous. V dropped 1 base and J dropped 4 bases, with 5 bases sitting between them. CDR3 length equals 12 residues. This CDR3 is CASSLGLYEQYV. For the CDR3, the DNA is TGTGCCAGCAGTTTAGGACTTTACGAGCAGTACGTC.

This sequence joins TRBV24-1 and TRBJ2-3, with D possibly being TRBD2 (7 bases). Germline CDR1 reads KGHDR; CDR2 reads SFDVKD. CDR3 size: 15 residues. V gave up 5 bases and J gave up 0 bases, with 11 bases separating them. CDR3 sequence reads: CATSGGGASTDTQYF. The CDR3 bases are TGTGCCACCAGTGGAGGGGGGGCCAGCACAGATACGCAGTATTTT.

Remarks on this clone: A junction end diverges from the germline sequence, so it may reflect a read error. This chain joins TRBV28 and TRBJ1-2; the D is unclear. In germline, CDR1 is MDHEN, CDR2 SYDVKM. The CDR3 consists of 15 residues. This CDR3 is CASGFFGVGSYGYTF. The CDR3 DNA follows: TGTGCCAGCGGTTTTTTTGGGGTGGGGAGCTATGGCTACACCTTC.

The table lists this clone with a few counts. The chain is built from TRBV19 and TRBJ1-6; 8 positions match TRBD1. In germline, CDR1 is LNHDA, CDR2 SQIVND (reference sequence). The V segment lost 6 bases and the J segment 7 bases; nucleotides outside the gene matches: 5. CDR3 size: 14 residues. CDR3 bases: TGTGCCAGTAGAGATGACAGGGGAAATTCACCCCTCCACTTT. Encoded protein: CASRDDRGNSPLHF.

The chain links TRBV6-2 or TRBV6-3 to TRBJ2-5, with TRBD1 matching 8 bases. Germline V gene data show CDR1 as MNHEY and CDR2 as SVGEGT. This CDR3 has 15 residues. Trimming at V came to 3 bases and at J to 4 bases, leaving 7 bases not matched to a gene. CDR3 residues: CASSYQSGQGETQYF. The CDR3, as DNA: TGTGCCAGCAGTTATCAATCAGGACAGGGAGAGACCCAGTACTTC.

The chain combines TRBV6-6 with TRBJ2-5; 8 nucleotides match TRBD2. J gave up 3 bases and V 5 bases, and 11 bases lay outside the gene matches. Germline V gene lookup returns CDR1 MNHNY and CDR2 SVGAGI (reference sequence). This CDR3 is built from 16 residues. CDR3 DNA sequence: TGTGCCAGCAGTCCCCGGGCGCGGCGGGGGGAAGAGACCCAGTACTTC. This encodes CASSPRARRGEETQYF.

This chain uses TRBV4-1 with TRBJ1-5; D might be TRBD1 (6 bases). The CDR3 runs 14 residues. Germline V gene lookup returns CDR1 MGHRA and CDR2 YSYEKL. V lost 4 bases, J lost 2 bases, and 9 bases lay in between. CDR3 coding DNA: TGCGCCAGCAGCCTCGCAGGGGGCAATCAGCCCCAGCATTTT. Its translation: CASSLAGGNQPQHF.

This chain joins TRBV27 and TRBJ2-1; 12 bases line up with TRBD2. V gave up 4 bases and J gave up 7 bases; unmatched junction bases: 14. CDR3 length equals 18 residues. Germline values: CDR1 MNHEY, CDR2 SMNVEV (reference sequence). CDR3 protein: CASSSGLAGPTTMNEQFF. The DNA for the CDR3 is TGTGCCAGCAGTTCCGGACTAGCGGGACCAACCACTATGAATGAGCAGTTCTTC.

This rearrangement joins TRBV28 to TRBJ1-5; no clear D gene. Germline lookup yields CDR1 MDHEN and CDR2 SYDVKM. V shed 2 bases and J shed 2 bases, with 7 bases lying between them. CDR3 length equals 14 residues. The CDR3 sequence: CASSLAHGNQPQHF. The CDR3 DNA follows: TGTGCCAGCAGTTTAGCGCATGGCAATCAGCCCCAGCATTTT.

This chain links TRBV7-8 with TRBJ1-3, with D tentatively TRBD1 (6 bases). CDR1 is SGHVS and CDR2 is FQNEAQ in the germline V gene. The CDR3 spans 15 residues. V was cut by 5 bases and J by 4 bases, with 15 bases left in between. The CDR3 nucleotides read TGTGCCAGCAGCATAAACAGGGACCCGGGAAACACCATATATTTT. It is translated as CASSINRDPGNTIYF.

The gene calls are TRBV6-5 and TRBJ1-5; 7 nucleotides agree with TRBD1. V lost 5 bases and J lost 2; bases outside the gene matches: 3. The CDR3 has 14 amino acids. Germline V gene data show CDR1 as MNHEY and CDR2 as SVGAGI. CDR3 nucleotide sequence: TGTGCCAGCAGTCAACAGGGGTGCAATCAGCCCCAGCATTTT. It specifies CASSQQGCNQPQHF.

This chain links TRBV2 with TRBJ1-5; TRBD1 is a possible D gene (6 bases). Per the germline V gene, CDR1 is SNHLY and CDR2 is FYNNEI. Between the trimmed V and J ends, which lost 6 bases and 4 bases, there was a span of 16 bases. There are 15 residues in the CDR3. The CDR3 region is CASSSRQGMNQPQHF. CDR3 nucleotide sequence: TGTGCCAGCAGCTCCCGGCAGGGGATGAATCAGCCCCAGCATTTT.

The chain couples TRBV30 to TRBJ1-5, with D uncertain. The CDR3 is made up of 13 amino acids. Trimming removed 0 bases from V and 3 bases from J, with 6 bases in between. The germline CDR1 and CDR2 sequences are GTSNPN and SVGIG (reference sequence). Written as DNA, the CDR3 is TGTGCCTGGAGTGTACAGATCAATCAGCCCCAGCATTTT. Translated, it gives CAWSVQINQPQHF.

This clone was picked up one time. The chain joins TRBV9 to TRBJ1-1, with 8 nucleotides matching TRBD1. After removal of 7 bases from V and 1 base from J, the junction contained 6 bases not matched to a gene. Germline V gene data show CDR1 as SGDLS and CDR2 as YYNGEE. The CDR3 totals 14 residues. This CDR3 is CASGLQGENTEAFF. CDR3 sequence (DNA): TGTGCCAGCGGATTACAGGGGGAGAACACTGAAGCTTTCTTT.

This clone showed up just a few times. DNA for the CDR3: TGTGCCACCAGTGATTTGCTAGGGGTCGATGAGCAGTTCTTC. Amino acid sequence: CATSDLLGVDEQFF. This sequence joins TRBV24-1 and TRBJ2-1; TRBD1 is a possible D gene (5 bases). V shed 0 bases and J shed 8 bases, with 10 bases lying between them. Germline CDR1 KGHDR, CDR2 SFDVKD. The CDR3 is made up of 14 amino acids.

The V gene is TRBV5-1, the J gene TRBJ2-5, with TRBD2 matching over 11 bases. V lost 3 bases to trimming and J lost 5 bases; unmatched junction nucleotides: 3. In germline, CDR1 is SGHRS, CDR2 YFSETQ. This CDR3 spans 14 amino acids. For the CDR3, the DNA is TGCGCCAGCAGCTCTATAGCGGGGGGGGAGACCCAGTACTTC. It codes for CASSSIAGGETQYF.

A single count supports this clone. V and J are TRBV6-6 and TRBJ2-3; 7 nucleotides agree with TRBD1. J gave up 3 bases and V 6 bases, and 9 bases lay outside the gene matches. CDR1 and CDR2 (germline): MNHNY, SVGAGI (reference sequence). The CDR3 sequence is 15 residues long. The DNA of the CDR3 is TGTGCCAGCAGACTAAGACAGGGCGTAACAGATACGCAGTATTTT. Amino acids: CASRLRQGVTDTQYF.

The V and J genes are TRBV5-1 and TRBJ1-6; D remains unclear. This CDR3 has 12 residues. V was clipped by 0 bases and J by 12 bases, with 7 bases between them. Germline loops: CDR1 SGHRS, CDR2 YFSETQ. The CDR3 spells CASSLGGKPLHF. CDR3 DNA sequence: TGCGCCAGCAGCTTGGGAGGAAAACCCCTCCACTTT.

The rearrangement links TRBV6-4 to TRBJ2-1; D ambiguous. Germline loops: CDR1 MRHNA, CDR2 SNTAGT. Between the trimmed V and J ends, which lost 2 bases and 9 bases, there was a span of 8 bases. The CDR3 contains 12 residues. Here the CDR3 reads CASSDVHGEQFF. The CDR3 bases are TGTGCCAGCAGTGACGTCCACGGTGAGCAGTTCTTC.

The genes are TRBV5-8 and TRBJ2-3; 7 nucleotides line up with TRBD1. The CDR3 contains 15 residues. The germline V gene encodes CDR1 SGHTS and CDR2 YDEGEE. V shed 0 bases and J 2 bases; nucleotides not matched to a gene: 3. CDR3 loop: CASSLEGAYTDTQYF. The CDR3, as DNA: TGTGCCAGCAGCTTGGAGGGGGCCTACACAGATACGCAGTATTTT.

This chain links TRBV7-7 with TRBJ2-2; no clear D. The ends were cut back, 7 bases at V and 7 bases at J, with 13 bases in the middle. Germline CDR1 and CDR2: SSHAT and FNYEAQ (reference sequence). CDR3 length: 13 amino acids. The CDR3 DNA follows: TGTGCCAGCACCTCTGGTGAGGTCGGGGAGCTGTTTTTT. Protein product: CASTSGEVGELFF.

The chain combines TRBV6-5 with TRBJ2-3, with D maybe TRBD1 (5 bases). The CDR3 runs to 12 residues. With 7 bases removed from V and 6 bases from J, the gap between germline ends came to 11 bases. Germline V lookup: CDR1 MNHEY, CDR2 SVGAGI. The CDR3 is CASKQVSDTQYF. The CDR3 bases are TGTGCCAGCAAACAGGTTTCGGATACGCAGTATTTT.

This clone is a singleton in its sample. The genes are TRBV19 and TRBJ1-1, with a possible D match to TRBD1 (6 bases). This CDR3 is 15 amino acids long. V was clipped by 1 base and J by 2 bases, with 11 bases between them. The germline V gene encodes CDR1 LNHDA and CDR2 SQIVND (reference sequence). For the CDR3, the DNA is TGTGCCAGTAGTATAGCCCAGGACAGAAACACTGAAGCTTTCTTT. Its translation: CASSIAQDRNTEAFF.

The chain links TRBV7-9 to TRBJ2-5, with a tentative D call TRBD2 (6 bases). Germline-derived CDR1 and CDR2 are SEHNR and FQNEAQ (reference sequence). This CDR3 has 12 residues. The V end lost 5 bases, the J end lost 5 bases, and 9 bases lay between the germline ends. The CDR3 DNA follows: TGTGCCAGCAGCCTACGGGGGGAGACCCAGTACTTC. Its translation: CASSLRGETQYF.

J is TRBJ2-3 and V is TRBV5-1; possibly TRBD2 for D (5 bases). Germline V gives CDR1 SGHRS, CDR2 YFSETQ. The CDR3 is 14 amino acids. V lost 0 bases and J 9 bases, leaving 14 bases between the germline ends. The CDR3 reads CASSLEVRVGTQYF. The CDR3 DNA sequence: TGCGCCAGCAGCTTGGAGGTGAGGGTGGGGACGCAGTATTTT. Using reference TRBV5-1 and TRBJ2-3 for the parts outside the CDR3, the full variable domain is KAGVTQTPRYLIKTRGQQVTLSCSPISGHRSVSWYQQTPGQGLQFLFEYFSETQRNKGNFPGRFSGRQFSNSRSEMNVSTLELGDSALYLCASSLEVRVGTQYFGPGTRLTVL.

The chain uses TRBV29-1 and TRBJ1-2, with 7 bases fitting TRBD1. CDR1 is SQVTM, CDR2 ANQGSEA, per germline. This CDR3 contains 15 residues. V lost 3 bases, J lost 4 bases, and 11 bases stayed unmatched. In nucleotides, the CDR3 is TGCAGCGTTGAGTTTACGAGGGGGCGAACCTATGGCTACACCTTC. Amino acids: CSVEFTRGRTYGYTF.

This clone was seen a handful of times. This rearrangement joins TRBV20-1 to TRBJ1-2, with a tentative D call TRBD1 (5 bases). V was clipped by 8 bases and J by 7 bases, with 14 bases between them. This CDR3 spans 11 amino acids. Germline assignment: CDR1 DFQATT and CDR2 SNEGSKA (reference sequence). CDR3 loop: CSTDTGGGYTF. The CDR3 DNA reads as TGCAGTACGGACACGGGTGGTGGCTACACCTTC.

The V and J genes are TRBV6-5 and TRBJ1-2, with D perhaps TRBD1 (5 bases). Trimming stripped 6 bases from V and 3 bases from J, with 11 bases between. The CDR3 totals 13 residues. In germline, CDR1 is MNHEY, CDR2 SVGAGI. The DNA of the CDR3 is TGTGCCAGCAGCCCAGACAGTCACTATGGCTACACCTTC. It is translated as CASSPDSHYGYTF.